Each of the 15 T cell receptor beta chains below was sequenced from the same sample in a study of CD8 T cells in Susac syndrome. Reverse transcription used roughly 0.5 to 1 ug RNA and random hexamers. Each CDR3 protein is one row after TCRdb ran MiXCR on the immunoSEQ multiplex PCR reads. The table includes 150,000 to 200,000 distinct CDR3 sequences, approximately 95% detected once. The source material was CD4+ T cells from PBMCs. Receptors were obtained from a human donor with multiple sclerosis.

The chain recombines TRBV6-5 with TRBJ1-5, with 7 nucleotides matching TRBD1. V lost 4 bases, J lost 9 bases, and 12 bases stayed unmatched. This CDR3 has 15 residues. CDR1 and CDR2 from the germline V gene are MNHEY and SVGAGI. CDR3 sequence reads: CASSSSQGNILPQHF. The CDR3 DNA follows: TGTGCCAGCAGTTCCTCACAGGGGAATATTCTGCCCCAGCATTTT.

The chain uses TRBV30 and TRBJ1-5; maybe TRBD1 (5 bases). This CDR3 contains 13 residues. Germline-derived CDR1 and CDR2 are GTSNPN and SVGIG (reference sequence). CDR3 DNA sequence: TGTGCGGTGGGGCGCGGTGGTACTCAGCCCCAGCATTTT. Amino acids: CAVGRGGTQPQHF.

This chain uses TRBV7-9 with TRBJ1-1, with TRBD1 matching over 7 bases. Per the germline V gene, CDR1 is SEHNR and CDR2 is FQNEAQ (reference sequence). V dropped 5 bases and J dropped 3; count of bases not matched to a gene: 3. The CDR3 loop spans 13 amino acids. Here the CDR3 DNA reads TGTGCCAGCAGCGTAGACAGGGACACTGAAGCTTTCTTT. It codes for CASSVDRDTEAFF.

This clonotype was seen only a few times. V usage is TRBV6-6 and J usage is TRBJ1-1; TRBD1 agrees at 7 bases. The germline gives CDR1 MNHNY, CDR2 SVGAGI (reference sequence). The CDR3 extends over 14 amino acids. Trimming took 5 bases from V and 2 from J; bases not matched to a gene: 5. This chain's CDR3 is CASSVGQTNTEAFF. CDR3 coding DNA: TGTGCCAGCAGTGTGGGACAGACAAACACTGAAGCTTTCTTT.

The CDR3 DNA follows: TGTGCCTGGTCTACAGGAGCGGGGAACACTGAAGCTTTCTTT. This gives the protein CAWSTGAGNTEAFF. The chain is built from TRBV30 and TRBJ1-1; a weak D match, TRBD1 (5 bases). The CDR3 runs to 14 residues. Germline V gene lookup returns CDR1 GTSNPN and CDR2 SVGIG (reference sequence). V lost 5 bases to trimming and J lost 1 base, with 14 bases between them.

The J gene is TRBJ1-2, the V gene TRBV20-1; D gene uncertain. Between the trimmed V and J ends, which lost 0 bases and 4 bases, there was a span of 9 bases. Germline V lookup: CDR1 DFQATT, CDR2 SNEGSKA (reference sequence). The CDR3 loop spans 13 amino acids. The CDR3 region is CSARDQGPYGYTF. The CDR3 nucleotides are TGCAGTGCTAGAGATCAAGGTCCCTATGGCTACACCTTC.

The V and J genes are TRBV19 and TRBJ2-1; D assignment may be TRBD1 or TRBD2 (5 bases each). Trimming took 5 bases from V and 8 from J, leaving 16 bases between them. The CDR3 loop spans 14 amino acids. CDR1 is LNHDA, CDR2 SQIVND, per germline (reference sequence). This CDR3 is CASSARDAEDEQFF. CDR3 bases: TGTGCCAGTAGTGCTAGGGACGCCGAAGATGAGCAGTTCTTC.

The chain uses TRBV7-9 and TRBJ1-1; TRBD1 matches at 7 bases. The CDR3 consists of 12 residues. Germline V lookup: CDR1 SEHNR, CDR2 FQNEAQ (reference sequence). J was trimmed by 7 bases and V by 4 bases; bases with no gene match: 3. The CDR3 region is CASSYGQVEAFF. The CDR3 DNA follows: TGTGCCAGCAGCTACGGACAGGTTGAAGCTTTCTTT.

This sequence joins TRBV10-3 and TRBJ2-5; no definite D call. Germline V lookup: CDR1 ENHRY, CDR2 SYGVKD. The V end was cut by 2 bases, the J end by 1 base, with 8 bases between. The CDR3 totals 14 residues. CDR3 nucleotide sequence: TGTGCCATCAGTGAGGACTCTCTCCAAGAGACCCAGTACTTC. Translated: CAISEDSLQETQYF.

V gene TRBV30 combines with J gene TRBJ2-1; 12 nucleotides agree with TRBD2. Trimming took 3 bases from V and 0 from J; bases not matched to a gene: 12. The CDR3 contains 19 residues. CDR1 GTSNPN and CDR2 SVGIG come from the germline V gene (reference sequence). CDR3 protein: CAWSPPTSGRRTSYNEQFF. DNA of the CDR3: TGTGCCTGGAGCCCTCCTACTAGCGGGAGGCGAACCTCCTACAATGAGCAGTTCTTC.

The chain uses TRBV15 and TRBJ2-2, with D perhaps given as TRBD1 or TRBD2 (6 bases each). Per the germline V gene, CDR1 is LNHNV and CDR2 is YYDKDF (reference sequence). Trimming stripped 6 bases from V and 2 bases from J, with 10 bases between. The CDR3 consists of 14 residues. The CDR3 reads CATRQGLNTGELFF. DNA for the CDR3: TGTGCCACCAGACAGGGACTTAACACCGGGGAGCTGTTTTTT.

V usage is TRBV20-1 and J usage is TRBJ2-3, with 7 bases that match TRBD2. The V and J ends lost 3 bases and 5 bases, in that order; junction bases with no gene match: 5. The CDR3 is 13 amino acids. Looked up from germline, CDR1 is DFQATT and CDR2 is SNEGSKA (reference sequence). DNA for the CDR3: TGCAGTGCTAGCCTAGCGGTCGAAGATACGCAGTATTTT. As protein: CSASLAVEDTQYF.

The gene calls are TRBV29-1 and TRBJ1-1, with D possibly matching TRBD1 (6 bases). This CDR3 region has 16 residues. The V end was cut by 0 bases, the J end by 5 bases, with 19 bases between. The V gene's germline CDR1 is SQVTM and CDR2 ANQGSEA. CDR3 amino acids: CSVEESGGQRGTEAFF. The CDR3 DNA follows: TGCAGCGTTGAAGAGTCGGGGGGGCAGAGGGGGACTGAAGCTTTCTTT.

The genes are TRBV9 and TRBJ2-1; D ambiguous. Germline-derived CDR1 and CDR2 are SGDLS and YYNGEE. CDR3 size: 19 residues. V was clipped by 4 bases and J by 0 bases, with 23 bases between them. The CDR3, as DNA: TGTGCCAGCAGCTCTCGGGTCCGCCGCGAGGCAGGCTCCTACAATGAGCAGTTCTTC. Residues: CASSSRVRREAGSYNEQFF.

The chain couples TRBV6-5 to TRBJ1-2; D gene unclear. The CDR3 is 13 residues long. Per the germline V gene, CDR1 is MNHEY and CDR2 is SVGAGI. V was clipped by 2 bases and J by 8 bases, with 12 bases between them. CDR3 residues: CASSYRGEGGYTF. CDR3 in DNA: TGTGCCAGCAGTTACCGGGGTGAAGGAGGCTACACCTTC.